A single sample is the source of the 23 T cell receptor beta chains below, sequenced in a study of blood T cells in healthy people across ages. With a J-beta primer mix and a sample-barcoded 5' primer, a second PCR ran about 6 to 11 cycles. TCRdb reprocessed the 5' RACE reads with MiXCR, giving one entry per CDR3 protein. The table lists some 560,000 distinct CDR3 sequences, about a quarter of them singletons. The data also belong to a second study, concerning T cells of mothers and their children.

The sequenced sample was blood. The receptors were gathered from a boy aged 2 to 10 in good health.

This clonotype was picked up a small number of times. Compared with germline, one end of the junction differs, possibly owing to a read error. The rearrangement uses TRBV7-2 and TRBJ2-4; a weak D match, TRBD2 (6 bases). The CDR3 is made up of 14 amino acids. Germline V CDR1 and CDR2: SGHTA, FQGNSA. The CDR3 spells CASSLTGAQNIQYF. CDR3 in DNA: TGTGCCAGCAGCTTAACGGGAGCCCAAAACATTCAGTACTTC.

This clonotype was seen many times. The rearrangement uses TRBV19 and TRBJ2-7; D remains ambiguous. V was cut by 6 bases and J by 3 bases, with 6 bases left in between. CDR3 length: 11 amino acids. Germline V CDR1 and CDR2: LNHDA, SQIVND (reference sequence). In DNA form, the CDR3 reads TGTGCCAGTAGGACCGGCTACGAGCAGTACTTC. Translating gives CASRTGYEQYF.

This clonotype showed up just a few times. This rearrangement joins TRBV5-4 to TRBJ2-1; tentative D call: TRBD1 (5 bases). The CDR3 spans 15 residues. The V end lost 9 bases, the J end lost 8 bases, and 24 bases lay between the germline ends. Germline V gene sequence: CDR1 SGHNT, CDR2 YYREEE (reference sequence). Here the CDR3 reads CAISPQTPGYDEQFF. In DNA, the CDR3 is TGTGCCATCAGTCCTCAGACGCCAGGGTATGATGAGCAGTTCTTC.

This clonotype came up a few times. The rearrangement joins TRBV5-5 to TRBJ1-2; D is unclear. The CDR3 has 14 amino acids. V was clipped by 8 bases and J by 4 bases, with 18 bases between them. CDR1 and CDR2 from the germline V gene are SGHKS and YYEKEE (reference sequence). CDR3 DNA sequence: TGTGCCAGTAGCCCTACCGTTACGATCTATGGCTACACCTTC. Amino acids: CASSPTVTIYGYTF.

The chain joins TRBV7-2 to TRBJ2-1, with D possibly TRBD2 on 6 matching bases. Germline CDR1 reads SGHTA; CDR2 reads FQGNSA. With 5 bases removed from V and 15 bases from J, the gap between germline ends came to 14 bases. The CDR3 is 11 residues long. DNA for the CDR3: TGTGCCAGCAGCCCACGGACTAAGCCGTTCTTC. Protein: CASSPRTKPFF.

This clonotype was recorded a few times. This chain links TRBV20-1 with TRBJ2-7; either TRBD1 or TRBD2 may supply D (5 bases each). CDR3 length: 12 amino acids. Trimming cost V 0 bases and J 3 bases, with 6 bases left between them. Germline V lookup: CDR1 DFQATT, CDR2 SNEGSKA (reference sequence). This CDR3 is CSARDGGYEQYF. In DNA form, the CDR3 reads TGCAGTGCTAGAGATGGGGGCTACGAGCAGTACTTC.

This sequence joins TRBV7-9 and TRBJ1-1; 9 bases match TRBD1. The J segment lost 0 bases and the V segment lost 3 bases, leaving 5 bases of the junction unmatched. The germline gives CDR1 SEHNR, CDR2 FQNEAQ (reference sequence). The CDR3 has 16 residues. CDR3 in amino acids: CASSFGTGIMNTEAFF. The CDR3 DNA follows: TGTGCCAGCAGCTTCGGGACAGGGATTATGAACACTGAAGCTTTCTTT. Supplemented by reference TRBV7-9 and TRBJ1-1, the full variable domain reads DTGVSQNPRHKITKRGQNVTFRCDPISEHNRLYWYRQTLGQGPEFLTYFQNEAQLEKSRLLSDRFSAERPKGSFSTLEIQRTEQGDSAMYLCASSFGTGIMNTEAFFGQGTRLTVV.

The chain recombines TRBV7-9 with TRBJ2-7; TRBD1 might be the D (6 bases). Trimming removed 2 bases at V and 6 bases at J, with 14 bases between. Per the germline V gene, CDR1 is SEHNR and CDR2 is FQNEAQ (reference sequence). This CDR3 has 14 amino acids. CDR3 coding DNA: TGTGCCAGCAGCTTATTTCAGGACAGCGTCGAGCAGTACTTC. Translating gives CASSLFQDSVEQYF.

A remark on this clonotype: A read error is possible here, since a much larger clone lies one base away. This chain uses TRBV20-1 with TRBJ1-2; TRBD1 matches at 11 bases. Germline CDR1 reads DFQATT; CDR2 reads SNEGSKA (reference sequence). The CDR3 contains 15 residues. The CDR3 DNA follows: TGCAGTGCACCGGGACAGGGGGGAACTAACTATGGCTACATCTTC. Translated, it gives CSAPGQGGTNYGYIF.

This clonotype showed up many times. The V and J genes are TRBV5-1 and TRBJ2-2; no clear D gene. The CDR3 is 15 amino acids. Per germline, CDR1 SGHRS and CDR2 YFSETQ. Trimming took off 0 bases at V and 2 bases at J, with 8 bases between the two ends. CDR3 in DNA: TGCGCCAGCAGCTTGGGGACCGCTAACACCGGGGAGCTGTTTTTT. This encodes CASSLGTANTGELFF.

This rearrangement joins TRBV27 to TRBJ2-1, with 7 bases identical to TRBD1. The trim removed 8 bases at V and 8 bases at J, leaving 9 bases unmatched. Germline CDR1 is MNHEY and CDR2 is SMNVEV (reference sequence). The CDR3 is made up of 13 amino acids. This chain's CDR3 is CASWPKGADEQFF. The CDR3 DNA sequence: TGTGCCAGCTGGCCGAAGGGGGCTGATGAGCAGTTCTTC.

The chain has TRBV2 and TRBJ2-2; TRBD2 agrees at 8 bases. CDR1 and CDR2 from the germline V gene are SNHLY and FYNNEI. The CDR3 runs 14 residues. Losses at the gene ends were 4 bases for V and 7 bases for J; bases not matched to a gene: 5. The CDR3 is CASSVEAGDGELFF. The CDR3, as DNA: TGTGCCAGCAGTGTGGAAGCGGGAGACGGGGAGCTGTTTTTT.

In this sample, this clonotype turned up a few times. In nucleotides, the CDR3 is TGTGCCAGCACTAACAGGCTACAAGAGACCCAGTACTTC. It codes for CASTNRLQETQYF. J is TRBJ2-5 and V is TRBV12-3 or TRBV12-4, with D possibly being TRBD1 (5 bases). The CDR3 has 13 amino acids. Trimming pared 7 bases from V and 2 bases from J, leaving 11 bases between.

The chain couples TRBV4-1 to TRBJ1-2; D is perhaps TRBD1 (6 bases). Looked up from germline, CDR1 is MGHRA and CDR2 is YSYEKL. This CDR3 has 16 residues. V shed 0 bases and J shed 4 bases, with 15 bases lying between them. CDR3 coding DNA: TGCGCCAGCAGCCAAGACCCCACAGGGACCCCCTATGGCTACACCTTC. It encodes CASSQDPTGTPYGYTF.

J is TRBJ1-2 and V is TRBV6-5; D possibly corresponds to TRBD1 (5 bases). This CDR3 is 14 amino acids long. The V gene's germline CDR1 is MNHEY and CDR2 SVGAGI. Trimming pared 8 bases from V and 7 bases from J, leaving 20 bases between. In nucleotides, the CDR3 is TGTGCCAGCTCTAGGCCTCAGGGCCAGGGTGGCTACACCTTC. This codes for CASSRPQGQGGYTF.

The genes are TRBV6-6 and TRBJ2-1, with unresolved D. V was shortened by 1 base and J by 3 bases, with 13 bases between the two germline ends. Germline V gene sequence: CDR1 MNHNY, CDR2 SVGAGI (reference sequence). The CDR3 has 16 residues. CDR3 bases: TGTGCCAGCAGTTACTTGCCTTGGGGAATCTACAATGAGCAGTTCTTC. This codes for CASSYLPWGIYNEQFF.

The chain links TRBV24-1 to TRBJ2-3, with D perhaps TRBD2 (6 bases). Trimming stripped 5 bases from V and 1 base from J, with 12 bases between. Germline CDR1 and CDR2: KGHDR and SFDVKD. This CDR3 is built from 15 residues. The CDR3 sequence is CATSVGASGTDTQYF. The CDR3 bases are TGTGCCACCAGTGTTGGGGCTAGCGGCACAGATACGCAGTATTTT.

This clonotype was detected a few times. This chain links TRBV28 with TRBJ1-1; 7 nucleotides match TRBD1. Germline values: CDR1 MDHEN, CDR2 SYDVKM. The CDR3 spans 12 residues. V was clipped by 11 bases and J by 4 bases; unmatched bases: 7. In DNA form, the CDR3 reads TGTGCCGTGGGGGCAGGGGGCACTGAAGCTTTCTTT. Protein: CAVGAGGTEAFF.

The chain combines TRBV7-9 with TRBJ2-7; no clear D gene. The CDR3 runs 13 residues. V dropped 3 bases and J dropped 0 bases, with 6 bases sitting between them. Germline CDR1 SEHNR, CDR2 FQNEAQ (reference sequence). CDR3 coding DNA: TGTGCCAGCAGCTTTCTTTTCTCCTACGAGCAGTACTTC. It encodes CASSFLFSYEQYF.

J is TRBJ2-5 and V is TRBV7-9; tentatively, D is TRBD2 (5 bases). The CDR3 is 15 amino acids. Deletions cut 4 bases from V and 2 bases from J, with 14 bases between. CDR1 SEHNR and CDR2 FQNEAQ come from the germline V gene (reference sequence). CDR3 residues: CASSSWRQTQETQYF. The CDR3 region has the DNA TGTGCCAGCAGCTCTTGGAGGCAAACTCAAGAGACCCAGTACTTC.

This clonotype occurred once. An end of the junction differs from the germline gene, which may be a read error. The chain uses TRBV7-9 and TRBJ2-3; 7 positions match TRBD2. There are 15 residues in the CDR3. Germline CDR1 reads SEHNR; CDR2 reads FQNEAQ (reference sequence). The CDR3 DNA is TGTACCAGCAGCTTACAAGGAGCGGGGACAGATACGCAGTATTTT. It codes for CTSSLQGAGTDTQYF.

This clonotype was counted a few times. J is TRBJ2-4 and V is TRBV7-2; TRBD1 matches at 9 bases. Looked up from germline, CDR1 is SGHTA and CDR2 is FQGNSA. With 1 base clipped from V and 1 base from J, the junction kept 5 bases outside the gene matches. The length of the CDR3 is 17 residues. The CDR3 DNA follows: TGTGCCAGCAGCTTAGGTGGGACAGGGCTGGCCAAAAACATTCAGTACTTC. Protein product: CASSLGGTGLAKNIQYF.

This clonotype was detected a few times. At one of its ends the junction is not consistent with the germline gene, which may arise from a read error. This rearrangement joins TRBV30 to TRBJ1-2; tentative D call: TRBD1 (6 bases). Germline V lookup: CDR1 GTSNPN, CDR2 SVGIG (reference sequence). This CDR3 has 14 amino acids. The CDR3 protein is CAWSLHGGALSGYF. CDR3 nucleotide sequence: TGTGCCTGGAGCTTGCACGGGGGCGCTTTGAGCGGCTACTTC.